This T cell receptor (beta chain) was sequenced during a study of beta chain features in type 1 diabetes. cDNA synthesis used the whole RNA isolate, giving expressed TCRB sequences. TCRdb's copy holds only in-frame clones and misses some; the assay was immunoSEQ multiplex PCR. Among about 150,000 clones, 7.5% to 9.5% were seen once, and the ten largest hold 2% to 3%. This clone was seen a few times. Its specificity is not known. Study outcomes and limitations: Cells that show high TCR expression could be over-represented by cDNA sequencing.

The V end was cut by 4 bases, the J end by 3 bases, with 13 bases between. Germline CDR1 KGHSH, CDR2 LQKENI. The CDR3 covers 16 residues. The TCR was taken from a young woman in good health. This chain uses TRBV18 with TRBJ2-6, with a possible D match to TRBD1 (6 bases). Sequencing was performed on central memory CD4+ T cells from blood. CDR3 bases: TGTGCCAGCTCACGAACACAGGGATTTGGGGCCAACGTCCTGACTTTC. This sequence encodes CASSRTQGFGANVLTF.